This TCR beta chain was sequenced during a study of radiation and T cells in renal cell carcinoma. About the study: Nephrectomy followed 15 Gy stereotactic body radiation by 4 weeks.

TCRdb's table, derived via immunoSEQ multiplex PCR, lists solely in-frame clones and lacks some. The repertoire holds tens of thousands of clones, with more than 80% as singletons. The time point is: blood 2 weeks post-SBRT. Treatment here: 15 Gy SBRT to primary tumor, nephrectomy 4 weeks later. Germline loops: CDR1 SGDLS, CDR2 YYNGEE. This CDR3 is built from 14 residues. Trimming removed 2 bases from V and 6 bases from J, with 15 bases in between. The rearrangement links TRBV9 to TRBJ2-7; D is perhaps TRBD2 (6 bases). The sequences come from blood, collected from a patient whose treatment included radiotherapy and nephrectomy. This clonotype originated in a woman between 70 and 85 years old with renal cell carcinoma. The CDR3 coding sequence is TGTGCCAGCAGCGTGGGGGGTTTGGGTTCCGAGCAGTACTTC. It codes for CASSVGGLGSEQYF.